Each of the 32 T cell receptor beta chains below was sequenced from the same sample in a study of T cells after yellow fever vaccination. TCRdb processed the 5' RACE reads anew with MiXCR; each CDR3 protein has one entry. The table has hundreds of thousands of distinct CDR3 sequences, roughly 13% seen once; the top ten hold over 12%. Sequenced here: PBMCs, sampled on the day of the yellow fever booster vaccination. The receptor source for this set is a young man who received the YFV17D yellow fever vaccine.

The chain has TRBV29-1 and TRBJ1-2; 11 nucleotides match TRBD1. The germline V gene encodes CDR1 SQVTM and CDR2 ANQGSEA. The length of the CDR3 is 14 residues. J gave up 8 bases and V 6 bases, and 11 bases lay outside the gene matches. The CDR3 DNA follows: TGCAGCGTGGACTACCGGGACAGGGGGGGCGGCTACACCTTC. Its translation: CSVDYRDRGGGYTF. Filled out from reference TRBV29-1 and TRBJ1-2, the complete variable domain reads SAVISQKPSRDICQRGTSLTIQCQVDSQVTMMFWYRQQPGQSLTLIATANQGSEATYESGFVIDKFPISRPNLTFSTLTVSNMSPEDSSIYLCSVDYRDRGGGYTFGSGTRLTVV.

This clonotype came up many times. The chain recombines TRBV5-4 with TRBJ2-1; D may be TRBD2 (5 bases). In germline, CDR1 is SGHNT, CDR2 YYREEE (reference sequence). Deletions cut 0 bases from V and 4 bases from J, with 8 bases between. CDR3 length: 14 residues. CDR3 loop: CASSLGAAYNEQFF. CDR3 DNA: TGTGCCAGCAGCTTGGGAGCGGCTTACAATGAGCAGTTCTTC.

This chain uses TRBV20-1 with TRBJ2-3; D might be TRBD1 or TRBD2, each matching 5 bases. V was trimmed by 6 bases and J by 5 bases, leaving 15 bases between them. CDR1 is DFQATT, CDR2 SNEGSKA, per germline (reference sequence). CDR3 length equals 13 residues. For the CDR3, the DNA is TGCAGTGCGGCGGTCAGGGCGGGAGATACGCAGTATTTT. Its translation is CSAAVRAGDTQYF.

This clonotype came up a few times. This sequence joins TRBV6-5 and TRBJ2-5, with TRBD2 matching over 11 bases. V trimming: 10 bases; J trimming: 1 base; junction bases outside the gene matches: 8. The CDR3 contains 15 residues. Germline V gene sequence: CDR1 MNHEY, CDR2 SVGAGI. Written as DNA, the CDR3 is TGTGCCACCGCTAGCGGGAGGAGCGCCCAAGAGACCCAGTACTTC. Encoded protein: CATASGRSAQETQYF.

This clonotype was detected only a few times. The chain employs TRBV5-1 and TRBJ2-3; the D gene is possibly TRBD2 (5 bases). Trimming pared 1 base from V and 6 bases from J, leaving 12 bases between. Germline V gives CDR1 SGHRS, CDR2 YFSETQ. The CDR3 extends over 14 amino acids. The CDR3 DNA follows: TGCGCCAGCAGCTTGTATTCGGGAATGGATACGCAGTATTTT. Translating gives CASSLYSGMDTQYF.

V is TRBV30 and J is TRBJ1-6; no reliable D call. Trimming cost V 0 bases and J 9 bases, with 15 bases left between them. The CDR3 spans 15 residues. CDR1 and CDR2 (germline): GTSNPN, SVGIG (reference sequence). CDR3 bases: TGTGCCTGGAGTGTATTCGGCAGGCAGAGTTCACCCCTCCACTTT. Translated: CAWSVFGRQSSPLHF.

This clonotype was found many times. The genes are TRBV7-9 and TRBJ2-7; D uncertain. This CDR3 spans 12 amino acids. CDR1 and CDR2 (germline): SEHNR, FQNEAQ (reference sequence). V was cut by 1 base and J by 3 bases, with 4 bases left in between. The CDR3 DNA reads TGTGCCAGCAGCTTAGTGGTCTACGAGCAGTACTTC. It yields the protein CASSLVVYEQYF.

This clonotype was found a few times. V and J are TRBV5-1 and TRBJ2-2; 9 bases fit TRBD2. Looked up from germline, CDR1 is SGHRS and CDR2 is YFSETQ. The CDR3 is made up of 19 amino acids. V lost 0 bases to trimming and J lost 0 bases; unmatched junction nucleotides: 9. The CDR3: CASSLARLAGTSNTGELFF. The CDR3, as DNA: TGCGCCAGCAGCTTGGCCAGGCTAGCGGGGACCTCGAACACCGGGGAGCTGTTTTTT.

The chain has TRBV9 and TRBJ1-2, with no clear D. The germline gives CDR1 SGDLS, CDR2 YYNGEE. This CDR3 is built from 13 residues. With 0 bases removed from V and 2 bases from J, the gap between germline ends came to 5 bases. In DNA, the CDR3 is TGTGCCAGCAGCGTAGAGGAGAACTATGGCTACACCTTC. It yields the protein CASSVEENYGYTF.

This clonotype has only a few counts. The chain uses TRBV15 and TRBJ2-7, with 11 bases identical to TRBD2. CDR1 is LNHNV, CDR2 YYDKDF, per germline (reference sequence). Trimming at V came to 2 bases and at J to 3 bases, leaving 6 bases not matched to a gene. The CDR3 spans 16 residues. CDR3: CATSRRSLAGVYEQYF. For the CDR3, the DNA is TGTGCCACCAGCAGACGGTCACTAGCGGGAGTCTACGAGCAGTACTTC.

The rearrangement uses TRBV6-6 and TRBJ2-3; D call uncertain. CDR1 is MNHNY, CDR2 SVGAGI, per germline (reference sequence). The CDR3 is made up of 13 amino acids. Trimming pared 6 bases from V and 5 bases from J, leaving 12 bases between. Written as DNA, the CDR3 is TGTGCCAGCAGGGAGATTGTAGGAGATACGCAGTATTTT. It specifies CASREIVGDTQYF.

This clonotype was observed a handful of times. V and J are TRBV29-1 and TRBJ2-1; 11 bases are shared with TRBD2. Germline V gene sequence: CDR1 SQVTM, CDR2 ANQGSEA. With 5 bases clipped from V and 10 bases from J, the junction kept 10 bases outside the gene matches. The CDR3 loop spans 14 amino acids. The CDR3 nucleotides are TGCAGCGTTTCGGGACTAGCGGCCCCGGTAGAGCAGTTCTTC. Encoded protein: CSVSGLAAPVEQFF.

V gene TRBV4-2 combines with J gene TRBJ2-5; 11 bases line up with TRBD2. Germline CDR1 reads LGHNA; CDR2 reads YNFKEQ. This CDR3 region has 17 residues. With 3 bases clipped from V and 5 bases from J, the junction kept 11 bases outside the gene matches. For the CDR3, the DNA is TGTGCCAGCAGCCACGGCTCGGCTAGCGGGAGGCGGGAGACCCAGTACTTC. It yields the protein CASSHGSASGRRETQYF.

This chain links TRBV12-3 or TRBV12-4 with TRBJ2-1; D is perhaps TRBD2 (6 bases). V was clipped by 1 base and J by 5 bases, with 12 bases between them. The CDR3 covers 15 residues. CDR3 nucleotide sequence: TGTGCCAGCAGTTTAGTTAGCGGAAAAGACAATGAGCAGTTCTTC. It specifies CASSLVSGKDNEQFF.

There are a few counts of this clonotype. The genes are TRBV7-9 and TRBJ2-7; a weak D match, TRBD2 (6 bases). The CDR3 loop spans 14 amino acids. CDR1 and CDR2 from the germline V gene are SEHNR and FQNEAQ (reference sequence). V was clipped by 3 bases and J by 5 bases, with 14 bases between them. Here the CDR3 DNA reads TGTGCCAGCAGCTTGAGTCTAGCGAACCACGAGCAGTACTTC. This gives the protein CASSLSLANHEQYF.

This chain links TRBV10-3 with TRBJ1-2, with unresolved D. This CDR3 is built from 14 residues. V dropped 0 bases and J dropped 2 bases, with 7 bases sitting between them. Germline CDR1 and CDR2: ENHRY and SYGVKD. This CDR3 reads CAISESLQNYGYTF. The DNA for the CDR3 is TGTGCCATCAGTGAGTCGCTACAGAACTATGGCTACACCTTC.

This clonotype was seen a few times. The rearrangement joins TRBV12-3 or TRBV12-4 to TRBJ2-1; D remains unclear. This CDR3 is 11 amino acids long. V lost 5 bases and J 10 bases, leaving 9 bases between the germline ends. The CDR3 here is CASSNSREQFF. The CDR3, as DNA: TGTGCCAGCAGTAACAGCAGGGAGCAGTTCTTC.

This clonotype has more than one count but fewer than ten. The rearrangement uses TRBV20-1 and TRBJ2-1, with 8 bases that match TRBD2. The CDR3 spans 15 residues. Germline-derived CDR1 and CDR2 are DFQATT and SNEGSKA (reference sequence). The V segment lost 6 bases and the J segment 6 bases; nucleotides outside the gene matches: 13. The CDR3 loop reads CSAGMVGRDLNEQFF. CDR3 coding DNA: TGCAGTGCGGGGATGGTCGGGAGGGATCTCAATGAGCAGTTCTTC.

This clonotype was detected only a few times. This chain uses TRBV5-6 with TRBJ2-1, with 9 nucleotides matching TRBD2. In germline, CDR1 is SGHDT, CDR2 YYEEEE. This CDR3 is built from 15 residues. V was pared by 2 bases and J by 5 bases, with 5 bases of the junction left unmatched. CDR3 region: CASSFIGGRDNEQFF. CDR3 sequence (DNA): TGTGCCAGCAGCTTTATAGGCGGGAGGGACAATGAGCAGTTCTTC. Full variable domain (missing parts from reference TRBV5-6 and TRBJ2-1): DAGVTQSPTHLIKTRGQQVTLRCSPKSGHDTVSWYQQALGQGPQFIFQYYEEEERQRGNFPDRFSGHQFPNYSSELNVNALLLGDSALYLCASSFIGGRDNEQFFGPGTRLTVL.

This rearrangement joins TRBV7-3 to TRBJ2-1, with D possibly TRBD2 on 5 matching bases. Per germline, CDR1 SGHTA and CDR2 FQGTGA. This CDR3 has 14 amino acids. V was trimmed by 2 bases and J by 9 bases, leaving 14 bases between them. CDR3 sequence (DNA): TGTGCCAGCAGCTTACGTGGGAGTGATGGTGAGCAGTTCTTC. Residues: CASSLRGSDGEQFF.

The rearrangement uses TRBV29-1 and TRBJ2-7; TRBD1 matches at 12 bases. V lost 5 bases and J lost 8; bases outside the gene matches: 10. The CDR3 runs to 14 residues. Germline assignment: CDR1 SQVTM and CDR2 ANQGSEA. The CDR3 reads CSVLAGTGGFQQYF. The CDR3 nucleotides read TGCAGCGTTCTAGCCGGGACAGGGGGCTTTCAGCAGTACTTC.

This clonotype occurred a few times. This chain joins TRBV9 and TRBJ1-1; D not certain. V was pared by 0 bases and J by 4 bases, with 7 bases between. Germline values: CDR1 SGDLS, CDR2 YYNGEE. The CDR3 contains 13 residues. The CDR3: CASSVGGLTEAFF. For the CDR3, the DNA is TGTGCCAGCAGCGTAGGAGGGCTCACTGAAGCTTTCTTT.

The J gene is TRBJ2-4, the V gene TRBV6-5; D is uncertain. V lost 2 bases to trimming and J lost 0 bases, with 5 bases between them. CDR1 is MNHEY and CDR2 is SVGAGI in the germline V gene. CDR3 length: 14 amino acids. The CDR3 DNA reads TGTGCCAGCAGTTACCGGACAGCCAAAAACATTCAGTACTTC. This gives the protein CASSYRTAKNIQYF.

This clonotype was seen a handful of times. This chain connects TRBV5-1 to TRBJ2-3, with 7 bases matching TRBD1. CDR1 and CDR2 (germline): SGHRS, YFSETQ. J was trimmed by 3 bases and V by 5 bases; bases with no gene match: 3. The CDR3 runs 13 residues. CDR3 sequence (DNA): TGCGCCAGCAGTATGGGACAGACAGATACGCAGTATTTT. This gives the protein CASSMGQTDTQYF.

V gene TRBV5-1 combines with J gene TRBJ1-5; perhaps TRBD1 as D (5 bases). CDR1 and CDR2 from the germline V gene are SGHRS and YFSETQ. This CDR3 region has 14 residues. Trimming took off 0 bases at V and 4 bases at J, with 8 bases between the two ends. CDR3 sequence (DNA): TGCGCCAGCAGCTTGGCCAGGGTTAATCAGCCCCAGCATTTT. This gives the protein CASSLARVNQPQHF.

This clonotype was found a few times. The chain recombines TRBV6-5 with TRBJ2-7, with TRBD2 identical over 9 bases. J was trimmed by 5 bases and V by 3 bases; bases with no gene match: 2. CDR1 MNHEY and CDR2 SVGAGI come from the germline V gene. CDR3 length: 13 residues. The CDR3 sequence is CASSYSGSDEQYF. The CDR3 coding sequence is TGTGCCAGCAGTTATAGCGGGAGCGACGAGCAGTACTTC.

The table lists this clonotype with a few counts. The J gene is TRBJ2-7, the V gene TRBV25-1; no clear D gene. Germline-derived CDR1 and CDR2 are MGHDK and SYGVNS. Trimming shortened V by 3 bases and J by 0 bases, and 24 bases separated the two germline ends. CDR3 length equals 19 residues. The CDR3 protein is CASSDPWRYFNKSSYEQYF. CDR3 sequence (DNA): TGTGCCAGCAGTGACCCCTGGCGGTACTTTAATAAGAGCTCCTACGAGCAGTACTTC.

This clonotype was found a few times. The chain couples TRBV20-1 to TRBJ2-6; D call uncertain. The CDR3 length is 11 residues. Germline assignment: CDR1 DFQATT and CDR2 SNEGSKA (reference sequence). The CDR3 sequence: CSAAGANVLTF. CDR3 nucleotide sequence: TGCAGCGCTGCTGGGGCCAACGTCCTGACTTTC.

The chain uses TRBV10-2 and TRBJ2-5; TRBD2 agrees at 9 bases. CDR1 and CDR2 (germline): WSHSY, SAAADI. The CDR3 length is 15 residues. V lost 8 bases, J lost 1 base, and 8 bases stayed unmatched. The CDR3 is CASGRLADFQETQYF. The CDR3 coding sequence is TGCGCCAGCGGCAGACTAGCGGACTTCCAAGAGACCCAGTACTTC.

This clonotype appeared a few times. This rearrangement joins TRBV5-1 to TRBJ2-5; 11 nucleotides match TRBD2. Germline lookup yields CDR1 SGHRS and CDR2 YFSETQ. The CDR3 covers 18 residues. Trimming removed 0 bases from V and 7 bases from J; junction bases left unmatched: 14. The CDR3 region has the DNA TGCGCCAGCAGCTTGGTCCAGGGGGCTACTAGCGGGAGCGGGACCCAGTACTTC. As protein: CASSLVQGATSGSGTQYF. The whole variable domain, filled in from reference TRBV5-1 and TRBJ2-5, reads KAGVTQTPRYLIKTRGQQVTLSCSPISGHRSVSWYQQTPGQGLQFLFEYFSETQRNKGNFPGRFSGRQFSNSRSEMNVSTLELGDSALYLCASSLVQGATSGSGTQYFGPGTRLLVL.

J is TRBJ2-6 and V is TRBV5-1; TRBD2 matches 7 bases. The V gene end was trimmed by 2 bases and the J gene end by 2 bases; junction bases not matched to a gene: 1. This CDR3 region has 15 residues. Germline V gene lookup returns CDR1 SGHRS and CDR2 YFSETQ. Here the CDR3 reads CASSFGGTGANVLTF. Written as DNA, the CDR3 is TGCGCCAGCAGCTTCGGGGGGACTGGGGCCAACGTCCTGACTTTC.

This clonotype has a count of ten or more. The rearrangement uses TRBV5-1 and TRBJ1-2; the match to TRBD1 covers 7 bases. The CDR3 runs to 14 residues. V shed 7 bases and J 5 bases; nucleotides not matched to a gene: 11. Germline CDR1 and CDR2: SGHRS and YFSETQ. CDR3 nucleotide sequence: TGCGCCAGCCAGCGGGGGACAGAAGAGTATGGCTACACCTTC. This gives the protein CASQRGTEEYGYTF.